Below, 24 T cell receptor beta chains from the same sample are listed, as sequenced in a study of CD8+CD57+ T cells in acquired aplastic anemia. Investigators profiled TCR beta VDJ and CDR3 from genomic DNA template. TCRdb recomputed calls from the reads with MiXCR, one row per CDR3 protein. The sample holds approximately 70,000 distinct CDR3 sequences, over 45% seen once. Sequenced: sorted CD4+, CD8+, or CD8+CD57+ T cells (not recorded which) from PBMCs. The receptor set was obtained from a human donor in good health, serving as a control.

This clonotype was found many times. The J gene is TRBJ2-7, the V gene TRBV11-2, with 13 bases fitting TRBD2. CDR1 is SGHAT and CDR2 is FQNNGV in the germline V gene. J was trimmed by 6 bases and V by 5 bases; bases with no gene match: 13. This CDR3 has 17 residues. CDR3 bases: TGTGCCAGCAGCAATAGCGGACTAGCGGGAGTAGGGGGCGAGCAGTACTTC. Protein sequence: CASSNSGLAGVGGEQYF.

This clonotype has only a few counts. V gene TRBV6-4 combines with J gene TRBJ2-2, with no clear D. The CDR3 loop spans 14 amino acids. V shed 5 bases and J shed 4 bases, with 11 bases lying between them. CDR1 is MRHNA and CDR2 is SNTAGT in the germline V gene. The CDR3 DNA reads as TGTGCCAGCAGTCCCGGACCATCCACCGGGGAGCTGTTTTTT. This encodes CASSPGPSTGELFF.

The gene calls are TRBV5-8 and TRBJ2-7, with TRBD2 matching 9 bases. This CDR3 has 15 residues. The V and J ends lost 0 bases and 4 bases, in that order; junction bases with no gene match: 5. Germline values: CDR1 SGHTS, CDR2 YDEGEE. CDR3 amino acids: CASSLEGTSTYEQYF. The CDR3 coding sequence is TGTGCCAGCAGCTTGGAAGGGACTAGCACGTACGAGCAGTACTTC. Together with reference TRBV5-8 and TRBJ2-7, the CDR3 gives the full variable domain: EAGVTQSPTHLIKTRGQQATLRCSPISGHTSVYWYQQALGLGLQFLLWYDEGEERNRGNFPPRFSGRQFPNYSSELNVNALELEDSALYLCASSLEGTSTYEQYFGPGTRLTVT.

The chain links TRBV3-1 to TRBJ1-3; D unclear. Germline assignment: CDR1 LGHDT and CDR2 YNNKEL (reference sequence). Trimming removed 1 base from V and 0 bases from J, with 10 bases in between. This CDR3 region has 16 residues. This chain's CDR3 is CASSQGVGSSGNTIYF. The CDR3 DNA sequence: TGTGCCAGCAGCCAAGGCGTAGGGAGCTCTGGAAACACCATATATTTT. The full variable domain, completed using reference TRBV3-1 and TRBJ1-3, is DTAVSQTPKYLVTQMGNDKSIKCEQNLGHDTMYWYKQDSKKFLKIMFSYNNKELIINETVPNRFSPKSPDKAHLNLHINSLELGDSAVYFCASSQGVGSSGNTIYFGEGSWLTVV.

This rearrangement joins TRBV5-1 to TRBJ1-1; unclear D gene. CDR1 is SGHRS, CDR2 YFSETQ, per germline. V was shortened by 3 bases and J by 1 base, with 13 bases between the two germline ends. The CDR3 runs 15 residues. The CDR3 sequence is CASSYSAGANTEAFF. The CDR3 bases are TGCGCCAGCAGCTACTCAGCGGGAGCGAACACTGAAGCTTTCTTT.

The sample holds a few counts of this clonotype. The rearrangement links TRBV30 to TRBJ2-3; D is unresolved. CDR1 GTSNPN and CDR2 SVGIG come from the germline V gene (reference sequence). The CDR3 spans 15 residues. The V and J ends lost 1 base and 0 bases respectively, with 11 bases between them. CDR3 sequence: CAWSAIASSTDTQYF. Here the CDR3 DNA reads TGTGCCTGGAGTGCTATAGCCTCTAGCACAGATACGCAGTATTTT. Variable domain in full (rest from reference TRBV30 and TRBJ2-3): SQTIHQWPATLVQPVGSPLSLECTVEGTSNPNLYWYRQAAGRGLQLLFYSVGIGQISSEVPQNLSASRPQDRQFILSSKKLLLSDSGFYLCAWSAIASSTDTQYFGPGTRLTVL.

This chain joins TRBV10-3 and TRBJ1-1, with a tentative D call TRBD1 (6 bases). This CDR3 has 16 amino acids. Trimming took off 10 bases at V and 1 base at J, with 22 bases between the two ends. CDR1 is ENHRY and CDR2 is SYGVKD in the germline V gene. The CDR3: CATLARGGGSNTEAFF. The DNA of the CDR3 is TGTGCCACCTTGGCCAGGGGAGGCGGGTCGAACACTGAAGCTTTCTTT.

Comments on this clonotype: At one end, the junction sequence differs from germline, possibly due to a read error. The CDR3 spells CATSRTGGIDEQYF. The DNA of the CDR3 is TGTGCCACCAGTCGTACAGGGGGCATCGACGAGCAGTACTTC. V is TRBV25-1 and J is TRBJ2-7, with 9 bases identical to TRBD1. This CDR3 region has 14 residues. Germline-derived CDR1 and CDR2 are MGHDK and SYGVNS.

This clonotype was detected many times. A much larger clone sits a single nucleotide away, making a read error possible. CDR3 nucleotide sequence: TGTGCCACCTCGACAGGGATGAACGCTGAAGCTTTCTTT. Amino acid sequence: CATSTGMNAEAFF. The rearrangement uses TRBV19 and TRBJ1-1, with 7 bases identical to TRBD1. The CDR3 spans 13 residues. From germline, CDR1 is LNHDA and CDR2 SQIVND (reference sequence).

The chain combines TRBV9 with TRBJ1-6; no reliable D call. V shed 3 bases and J shed 2 bases, with 0 bases lying between them. This CDR3 region has 12 residues. Per the germline V gene, CDR1 is SGDLS and CDR2 is YYNGEE. The CDR3: CASSAYNSPLHF. The CDR3, as DNA: TGTGCCAGCAGCGCCTATAATTCACCCCTCCACTTT.

The chain employs TRBV19 and TRBJ1-2, with 8 bases aligning to TRBD1. This CDR3 has 13 amino acids. The V gene end was trimmed by 8 bases and the J gene end by 8 bases; junction bases not matched to a gene: 10. CDR1 and CDR2 from the germline V gene are LNHDA and SQIVND (reference sequence). The DNA of the CDR3 is TGTGCCAGTTGGAGATCGACAGGGGTCGGCTACACCTTC. Protein product: CASWRSTGVGYTF.

This clonotype was seen ten or more times. This chain uses TRBV7-9 with TRBJ1-3, with 7 bases aligning to TRBD1. After removal of 5 bases from V and 2 bases from J, the junction contained 12 bases not matched to a gene. The CDR3 covers 17 residues. CDR1 SEHNR and CDR2 FQNEAQ come from the germline V gene (reference sequence). The CDR3 DNA is TGTGCCAGCAGCCCAGAGACAGGGACCCCGACTGGAAACACCATATATTTT. As protein: CASSPETGTPTGNTIYF.

The chain combines TRBV19 with TRBJ1-2, with D tentatively TRBD1 (6 bases). Deletions cut 9 bases from V and 4 bases from J, with 12 bases between. Germline CDR1 LNHDA, CDR2 SQIVND (reference sequence). The CDR3 is 12 amino acids. The CDR3 reads CASMDRAYGYTF. In DNA form, the CDR3 reads TGTGCCAGCATGGACAGAGCCTATGGCTACACCTTC.

This clonotype was seen at least ten times. The chain combines TRBV24-1 with TRBJ2-1, with 8 bases matching TRBD2. V lost 2 bases to trimming and J lost 4 bases; unmatched junction nucleotides: 12. The CDR3 covers 18 residues. From germline, CDR1 is KGHDR and CDR2 SFDVKD. CDR3 bases: TGTGCCACCAGTGATTCCTCGAAAGCGGGAGTCGGTTACAATGAGCAGTTCTTC. This gives the protein CATSDSSKAGVGYNEQFF.

The rearrangement uses TRBV15 and TRBJ1-1, with TRBD1 matching 7 bases. The CDR3 loop spans 12 amino acids. J lost 10 bases, V lost 5 bases, and 7 bases had no gene match. The germline V gene has CDR1 LNHNV and CDR2 YYDKDF (reference sequence). CDR3 bases: TGTGCCACCAGCCAGAGGACAGGCGTAGCTTTCTTT. Amino acids: CATSQRTGVAFF.

The V call is TRBV5-1, the J call TRBJ1-6; D gene unclear. CDR3 length: 13 residues. Germline values: CDR1 SGHRS, CDR2 YFSETQ. Trimming cost V 0 bases and J 11 bases, with 9 bases left between them. The CDR3 DNA is TGCGCCAGCAGCTTGGTTCCAGAGCCACCCCTCCACTTT. Protein: CASSLVPEPPLHF.

The chain recombines TRBV11-1 with TRBJ2-3; 15 positions match TRBD2. Germline loops: CDR1 SGHAT, CDR2 FQDESV (reference sequence). The V gene end was trimmed by 0 bases and the J gene end by 2 bases; junction bases not matched to a gene: 3. The CDR3 has 18 amino acids. This chain's CDR3 is CASSLARTSGRATDTQYF. The CDR3 DNA follows: TGTGCCAGCAGCTTAGCCCGGACTAGCGGGAGGGCCACAGATACGCAGTATTTT. Full variable domain (remainder filled in from reference TRBV11-1 and TRBJ2-3): EAEVAQSPRYKITEKSQAVAFWCDPISGHATLYWYRQILGQGPELLVQFQDESVVDDSQLPKDRFSAERLKGVDSTLKIQPAELGDSAMYLCASSLARTSGRATDTQYFGPGTRLTVL.

This rearrangement joins TRBV7-2 to TRBJ1-1; D unresolved. V lost 5 bases and J lost 5, with 6 bases in between. This CDR3 has 11 amino acids. The germline gives CDR1 SGHTA, CDR2 FQGNSA. As DNA, the CDR3 is TGTGCCAGCAGCCCGGGTACTGAAGCTTTCTTT. Translating gives CASSPGTEAFF.

This clonotype was detected only a few times. The chain combines TRBV24-1 with TRBJ1-2; D is uncertain. CDR1 and CDR2 (germline): KGHDR, SFDVKD. With 5 bases removed from V and 7 bases from J, the gap between germline ends came to 7 bases. There are 11 residues in the CDR3. The CDR3 spells CATSAGFGYTF. DNA of the CDR3: TGTGCCACCAGTGCGGGGTTTGGCTACACCTTC.

This clonotype occurred many times. The chain is built from TRBV14 and TRBJ2-3; a weak D match, TRBD1 (6 bases). V was cut by 2 bases and J by 1 base, with 13 bases left in between. The CDR3 has 16 amino acids. Per the germline V gene, CDR1 is SGHDN and CDR2 is FVKESK. CDR3 protein: CASSQPRGGGTDTQYF. The CDR3 nucleotides read TGTGCCAGCAGCCAACCTAGAGGGGGAGGCACAGATACGCAGTATTTT.

This clonotype showed up just once. The chain joins TRBV19 to TRBJ1-4, with D uncertain. Trimming took off 0 bases at V and 2 bases at J, with 10 bases between the two ends. The germline V gene encodes CDR1 LNHDA and CDR2 SQIVND (reference sequence). This CDR3 is 16 amino acids long. The CDR3 nucleotides are TGTGCCAGTAGTATAGACGCTTTGGGGACTAATGAAAAACTGTTTTTT. Its protein product is CASSIDALGTNEKLFF.

This clonotype was seen repeatedly, ten times or more. The genes are TRBV12-3 or TRBV12-4 and TRBJ2-1; D is ambiguous. V gave up 5 bases and J gave up 9 bases, with 14 bases separating them. There are 13 residues in the CDR3. CDR3 sequence (DNA): TGTGCCAGCAGTCGGCGGTTTGGTGCTGAGCAGTTCTTC. It translates to CASSRRFGAEQFF.

A few counts support this clonotype. The genes are TRBV6-4 and TRBJ2-1; unclear D gene. V gave up 0 bases and J gave up 5 bases, with 5 bases separating them. CDR3 size: 13 residues. Per the germline V gene, CDR1 is MRHNA and CDR2 is SNTAGT. The CDR3 is CASSDSENNEQFF. The CDR3 DNA follows: TGTGCCAGCAGTGACTCGGAGAACAATGAGCAGTTCTTC.

The rearrangement links TRBV5-1 to TRBJ1-2; D remains unclear. Trimming shortened V by 6 bases and J by 1 base, and 10 bases separated the two germline ends. The germline gives CDR1 SGHRS, CDR2 YFSETQ. There are 13 residues in the CDR3. The CDR3 DNA is TGCGCCAGCACCCGCGGGAATAACTATGGCTACACCTTC. It specifies CASTRGNNYGYTF. The complete variable domain, with remaining parts taken from reference TRBV5-1 and TRBJ1-2, reads KAGVTQTPRYLIKTRGQQVTLSCSPISGHRSVSWYQQTPGQGLQFLFEYFSETQRNKGNFPGRFSGRQFSNSRSEMNVSTLELGDSALYLCASTRGNNYGYTFGSGTRLTVV.